The TCR beta chain under discussion was sequenced for a study of shared clonotypes between healthy human individuals. On the study more broadly: CD8 memory received one plate per donor, CD8 naive two, CD4 memory three and CD4 naive three. General observations from the study: An anticipated effect of sequencing depth on clonotype sharing among donors was recognized. When naive CD4 clonotypes were compared across a handful of donors, around 5% were shared.

Of note for this clone: The antigen remains undetermined.

J lost 3 bases, V lost 0 bases, and 6 bases had no gene match. The CDR3 has 16 residues. In germline, CDR1 is MNHEY, CDR2 SMNVEV (reference sequence). CD8 cells classed as naive were CD45RO-negative and positively selected for CCR7, excluding terminally differentiated effector memory CD45RA+ cells. Sequencing was at deep level. Clones were read by immunoSEQ multiplex PCR, and TCRdb kept only the in-frame ones, dropping some. The sample yields about 2.1 million clones, roughly 91% seen once. This chain connects TRBV27 to TRBJ2-7; 9 positions match TRBD1. The TCR was taken from a man aged 18-30 years in good health. Some clones in this sample may be carry-over from other donors' samples. Sequencing was done on a sample of naive CD8+ T cells from PBMCs. CDR3 protein: CASSLSTGDRDYEQYF. In DNA form, the CDR3 reads TGTGCCAGCAGTTTATCGACAGGGGACAGGGACTACGAGCAGTACTTC.